The 13 T cell receptor beta chains reported below all come from one sample, sequenced in a study of PD-1 blockade in classical Hodgkin lymphoma. Following autologous stem cell transplantation, relapse occurred in every patient, and exposure to brentuximab vedotin varied. TCRdb's table, derived via immunoSEQ multiplex PCR, lists solely in-frame clones and lacks some. In the table there are roughly 32,000 clones, around 82% of which are singletons. The sample was peripheral blood mononuclear cells (PBMCs), taken at baseline. All receptors come from a human donor with classical Hodgkin lymphoma.

This clone was counted once. The V gene is TRBV5-1, the J gene TRBJ2-5, with 10 bases fitting TRBD1. Per the germline V gene, CDR1 is SGHRS and CDR2 is YFSETQ. CDR3 length: 15 residues. J gave up 2 bases and V 4 bases, and 5 bases lay outside the gene matches. Here the CDR3 DNA reads TGCGCCAGCAGCGCGGGACAGGGGCCTCAAGAGACCCAGTACTTC. Its translation: CASSAGQGPQETQYF.

This clone was found a few times. The J gene is TRBJ2-2, the V gene TRBV11-3; D call uncertain. The V gene lost 5 bases and the J gene lost 4 bases, with 8 bases spanning the gap. Germline V gene sequence: CDR1 SGHNT, CDR2 YENEEA. The CDR3 covers 13 residues. The CDR3 DNA follows: TGTGCCAGCAGCCCGTTCGCCACCGGGGAGCTGTTTTTT. Its protein is CASSPFATGELFF.

The genes are TRBV6-1 and TRBJ1-1, with a weak D call TRBD1 (6 bases). The germline CDR1 and CDR2 sequences are MNHNS and SASEGT. V was clipped by 6 bases and J by 5 bases, with 16 bases between them. The CDR3 is 14 amino acids. The CDR3 protein is CASSPNRVGTEAFF. For the CDR3, the DNA is TGTGCCAGCAGCCCCAACAGGGTGGGTACTGAAGCTTTCTTT.

This clone was picked up one time. CDR3 loop: CASRLQVGNTIYF. DNA of the CDR3: TGTGCCAGCAGACTACAAGTTGGAAACACCATATATTTT. This chain connects TRBV7-9 to TRBJ1-3; D ambiguous. The germline V gene has CDR1 SEHNR and CDR2 FQNEAQ (reference sequence). This CDR3 is 13 amino acids long. Trimming took off 6 bases at V and 3 bases at J, with 9 bases between the two ends.

This chain joins TRBV18 and TRBJ2-6, with 8 bases aligning to TRBD1. Looked up from germline, CDR1 is KGHSH and CDR2 is LQKENI. The ends lost 5 bases at V and 4 bases at J; junction bases unmatched: 13. This CDR3 comprises 18 residues. The CDR3 region is CASSDRRQGAPGANVLTF. CDR3 nucleotides: TGTGCCAGCTCAGACCGTCGGCAGGGGGCGCCGGGGGCCAACGTCCTGACTTTC.

This clone appeared a few times. CDR3 coding DNA: TGTGCCAGCAGTTTAAGGGGGAGGGCAGGAGCGTTCGAGCAGTACTTC. It yields the protein CASSLRGRAGAFEQYF. The gene calls are TRBV28 and TRBJ2-7; D may be TRBD2 (7 bases). The length of the CDR3 is 16 residues. The ends were cut back, 2 bases at V and 6 bases at J, with 20 bases in the middle. Germline CDR1 is MDHEN and CDR2 is SYDVKM.

This chain links TRBV5-1 with TRBJ2-7, with 12 positions matching TRBD2. Trimming removed 2 bases from V and 3 bases from J; junction bases left unmatched: 3. The CDR3 totals 15 residues. Per germline, CDR1 SGHRS and CDR2 YFSETQ. The CDR3 loop is CASSFLAGGVYEQYF. The DNA for the CDR3 is TGCGCCAGCAGCTTTCTAGCGGGGGGGGTCTACGAGCAGTACTTC.

This clone has more than one count but fewer than ten. This chain links TRBV27 with TRBJ1-6, with D perhaps matching TRBD1 (5 bases). The CDR3 contains 16 residues. V lost 3 bases, J lost 2 bases, and 11 bases lay in between. CDR1 is MNHEY, CDR2 SMNVEV, per germline (reference sequence). CDR3 sequence reads: CASSLGVTTYNSPLHF. The CDR3 DNA sequence: TGTGCCAGCAGTTTGGGGGTTACCACCTATAATTCACCCCTCCACTTT.

A remark on this clone: One junction end does not reproduce the germline sequence, and a read error may be involved. V is TRBV2 and J is TRBJ1-5; D uncertain. CDR3 size: 14 residues. Germline V lookup: CDR1 SNHLY, CDR2 FYNNEI. CDR3 nucleotide sequence: TGTGCCAGCAGTGGTTTCACCATCAATCAGCCCCGGCATTTT. As protein: CASSGFTINQPRHF.

This clone was picked up one time. V is TRBV7-8 and J is TRBJ2-7, with 11 bases identical to TRBD1. From germline, CDR1 is SGHVS and CDR2 FQNEAQ. The CDR3 length is 17 residues. J was trimmed by 4 bases and V by 5 bases; bases with no gene match: 13. CDR3 bases: TGTGCCAGCAGCCGGAGTCAAGGGACAGGGGGAATGTACGAGCAGTACTTC. Protein product: CASSRSQGTGGMYEQYF.

V is TRBV5-6 and J is TRBJ1-2; D remains unclear. Germline V lookup: CDR1 SGHDT, CDR2 YYEEEE. The CDR3 is made up of 12 amino acids. V was clipped by 3 bases and J by 3 bases, with 6 bases between them. CDR3 nucleotides: TGTGCCAGCAGCTGGGGAGACTATGGCTACACCTTC. Translation gives CASSWGDYGYTF.

The CDR3 reads CASSFSLAGGETQYF. Here the CDR3 DNA reads TGCGCCAGCAGCTTTTCTCTAGCGGGGGGAGAGACCCAGTACTTC. The chain links TRBV5-1 to TRBJ2-5, with 11 bases aligning to TRBD2. CDR3 length: 15 residues. V dropped 2 bases and J dropped 4; count of bases not matched to a gene: 4. CDR1 SGHRS and CDR2 YFSETQ come from the germline V gene.

In DNA form, the CDR3 reads TGTGCCAGCAGCTTTCAGGGAGGGGGCGGGGAGCTGTTTTTT. Its translation is CASSFQGGGGELFF. The chain carries TRBV7-2 and TRBJ2-2; tentative D call: TRBD2 (7 bases). V shed 3 bases and J shed 7 bases, with 12 bases lying between them. The CDR3 loop spans 14 amino acids. Germline loops: CDR1 SGHTA, CDR2 FQGNSA.